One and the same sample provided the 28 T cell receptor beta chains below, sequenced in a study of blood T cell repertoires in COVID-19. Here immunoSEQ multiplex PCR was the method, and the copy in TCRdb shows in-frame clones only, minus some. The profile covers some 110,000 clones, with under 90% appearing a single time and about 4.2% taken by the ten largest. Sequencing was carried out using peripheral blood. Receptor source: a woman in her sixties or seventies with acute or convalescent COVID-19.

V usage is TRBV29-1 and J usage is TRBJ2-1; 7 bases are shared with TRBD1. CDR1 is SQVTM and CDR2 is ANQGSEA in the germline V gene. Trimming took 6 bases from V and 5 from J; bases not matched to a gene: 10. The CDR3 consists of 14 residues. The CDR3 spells CSVRQGAYDNEQFF. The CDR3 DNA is TGCAGCGTCCGACAGGGAGCCTACGACAATGAGCAGTTCTTC.

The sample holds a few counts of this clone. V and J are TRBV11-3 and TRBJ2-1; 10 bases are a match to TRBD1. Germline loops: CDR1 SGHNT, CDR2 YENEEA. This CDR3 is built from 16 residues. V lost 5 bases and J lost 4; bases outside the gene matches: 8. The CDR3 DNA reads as TGTGCCAGCAGCCCGTCCGGGACAGGGGTTTACAATGAGCAGTTCTTC. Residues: CASSPSGTGVYNEQFF.

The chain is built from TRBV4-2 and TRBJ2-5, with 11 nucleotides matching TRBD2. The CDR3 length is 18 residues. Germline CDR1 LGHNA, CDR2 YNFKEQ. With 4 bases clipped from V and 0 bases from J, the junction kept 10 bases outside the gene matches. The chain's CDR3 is CASSLRTSGSQYQETQYF. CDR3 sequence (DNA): TGTGCCAGCAGCCTCAGGACTAGCGGGTCACAGTACCAAGAGACCCAGTACTTC.

CDR3 DNA sequence: TGTGCCAGCAGCTTAGAAGGGGGTCTTGGCACAGATACGCAGTATTTT. Translation gives CASSLEGGLGTDTQYF. The V gene is TRBV7-9, the J gene TRBJ2-3, with TRBD1 as a possible D gene (6 bases). Germline values: CDR1 SEHNR, CDR2 FQNEAQ (reference sequence). Trimming took 1 base from V and 1 from J, leaving 12 bases between them. This CDR3 is built from 16 residues.

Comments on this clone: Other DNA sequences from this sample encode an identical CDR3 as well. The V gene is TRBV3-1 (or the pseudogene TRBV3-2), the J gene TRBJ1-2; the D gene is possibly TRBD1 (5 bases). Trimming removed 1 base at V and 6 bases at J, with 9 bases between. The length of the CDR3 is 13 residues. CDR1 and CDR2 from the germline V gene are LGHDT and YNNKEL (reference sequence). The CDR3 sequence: CASSQGTGDGYTF. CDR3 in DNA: TGTGCCAGCAGCCAAGGAACGGGGGATGGCTACACCTTC.

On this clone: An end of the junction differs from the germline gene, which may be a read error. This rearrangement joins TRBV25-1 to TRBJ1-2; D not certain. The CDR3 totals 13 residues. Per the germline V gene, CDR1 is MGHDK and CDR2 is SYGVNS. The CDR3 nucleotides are TGTGCCAGCAGTGACGTCCGGAACTATGGCTGCACCTTC. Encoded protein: CASSDVRNYGCTF.

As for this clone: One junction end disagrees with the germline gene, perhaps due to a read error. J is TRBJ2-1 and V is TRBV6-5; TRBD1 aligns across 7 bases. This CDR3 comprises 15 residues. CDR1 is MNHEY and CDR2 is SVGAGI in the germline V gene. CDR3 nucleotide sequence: TGTGCCAGCAGTTACTCGTCTACAGGGGCACACGAGCAATTCTTC. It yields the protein CASSYSSTGAHEQFF.

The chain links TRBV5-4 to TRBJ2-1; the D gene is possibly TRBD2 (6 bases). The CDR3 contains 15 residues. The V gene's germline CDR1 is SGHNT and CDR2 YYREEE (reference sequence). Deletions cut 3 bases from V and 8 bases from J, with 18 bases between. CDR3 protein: CASSSAGTAGHEQFF. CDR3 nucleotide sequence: TGTGCCAGCAGCTCCGCCGGGACTGCCGGCCATGAGCAGTTCTTC. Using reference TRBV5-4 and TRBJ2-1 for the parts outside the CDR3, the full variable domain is ETGVTQSPTHLIKTRGQQVTLRCSSQSGHNTVSWYQQALGQGPQFIFQYYREEENGRGNFPPRFSGLQFPNYSSELNVNALELDDSALYLCASSSAGTAGHEQFFGPGTRLTVL.

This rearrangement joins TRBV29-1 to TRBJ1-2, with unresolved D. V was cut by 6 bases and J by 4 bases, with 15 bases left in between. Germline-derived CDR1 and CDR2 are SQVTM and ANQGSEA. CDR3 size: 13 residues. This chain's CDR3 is CSVYSSPSYGYTF. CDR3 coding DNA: TGCAGCGTGTACTCGAGTCCTTCCTATGGCTACACCTTC.

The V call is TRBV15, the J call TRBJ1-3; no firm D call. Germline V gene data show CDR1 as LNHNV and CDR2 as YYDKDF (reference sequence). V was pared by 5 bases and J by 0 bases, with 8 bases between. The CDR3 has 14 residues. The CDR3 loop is CATSGRISGNTIYF. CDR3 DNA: TGTGCCACCAGCGGCAGAATCTCTGGAAACACCATATATTTT.

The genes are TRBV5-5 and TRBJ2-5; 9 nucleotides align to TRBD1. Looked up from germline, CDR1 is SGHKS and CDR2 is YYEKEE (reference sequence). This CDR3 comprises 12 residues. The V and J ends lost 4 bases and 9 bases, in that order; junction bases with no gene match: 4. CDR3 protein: CASSRRDRAQYF. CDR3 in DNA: TGTGCCAGCAGCCGCCGGGACAGGGCCCAGTACTTC.

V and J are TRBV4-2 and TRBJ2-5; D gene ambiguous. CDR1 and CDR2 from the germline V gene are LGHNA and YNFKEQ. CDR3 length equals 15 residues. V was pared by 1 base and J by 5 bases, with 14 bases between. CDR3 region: CASSQGTKLRETQYF. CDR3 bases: TGTGCCAGCAGCCAAGGAACTAAATTGAGGGAGACCCAGTACTTC.

The CDR3 is CASKGQGNNSPLHF. CDR3 coding DNA: TGTGCCAGCAAGGGACAGGGAAATAATTCACCCCTCCACTTT. The chain carries TRBV6-1 and TRBJ1-6; 9 nucleotides line up with TRBD1. In germline, CDR1 is MNHNS, CDR2 SASEGT. CDR3 length: 14 amino acids. The ends lost 7 bases at V and 5 bases at J; junction bases unmatched: 3.

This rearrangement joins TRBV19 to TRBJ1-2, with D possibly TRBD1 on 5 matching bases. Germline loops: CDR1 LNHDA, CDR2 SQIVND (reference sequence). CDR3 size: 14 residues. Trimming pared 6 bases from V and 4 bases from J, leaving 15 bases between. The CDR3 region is CASRDPGGGYGYTF. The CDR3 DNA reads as TGTGCCAGTAGGGACCCAGGCGGGGGCTATGGCTACACCTTC.

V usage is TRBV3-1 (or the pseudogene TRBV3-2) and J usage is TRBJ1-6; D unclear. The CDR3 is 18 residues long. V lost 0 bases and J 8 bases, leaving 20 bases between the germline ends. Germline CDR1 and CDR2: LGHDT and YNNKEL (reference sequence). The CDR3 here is CASSQDNPTAAGDSPLHF. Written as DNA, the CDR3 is TGTGCCAGCAGCCAAGATAACCCGACGGCCGCCGGGGATTCACCCCTCCACTTT.

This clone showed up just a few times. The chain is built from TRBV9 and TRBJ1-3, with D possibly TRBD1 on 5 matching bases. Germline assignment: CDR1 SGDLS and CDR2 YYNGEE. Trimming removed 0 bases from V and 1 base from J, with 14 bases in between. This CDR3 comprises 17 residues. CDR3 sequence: CASSVGLDSLSGNTIYF. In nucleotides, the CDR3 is TGTGCCAGCAGCGTAGGGTTAGACAGCCTTTCTGGAAACACCATATATTTT.

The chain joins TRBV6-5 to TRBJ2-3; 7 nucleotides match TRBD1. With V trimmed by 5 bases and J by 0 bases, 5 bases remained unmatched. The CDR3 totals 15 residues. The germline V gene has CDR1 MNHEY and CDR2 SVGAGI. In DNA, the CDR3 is TGTGCCAGCAGTCCCTGGGACAGAAGCACAGATACGCAGTATTTT. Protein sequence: CASSPWDRSTDTQYF.

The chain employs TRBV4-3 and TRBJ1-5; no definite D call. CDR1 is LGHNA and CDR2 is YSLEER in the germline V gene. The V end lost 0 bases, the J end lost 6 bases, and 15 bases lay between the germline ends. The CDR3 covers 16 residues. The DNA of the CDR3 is TGCGCCAGCAGCCAAGAATGGAGGACGGTTAGTCAGCCCCAGCATTTT. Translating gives CASSQEWRTVSQPQHF.

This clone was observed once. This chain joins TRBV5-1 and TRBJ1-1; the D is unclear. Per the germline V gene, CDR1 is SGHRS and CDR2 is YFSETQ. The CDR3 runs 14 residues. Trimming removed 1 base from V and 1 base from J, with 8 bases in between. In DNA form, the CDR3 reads TGCGCCAGCAGCTTGCGCACTAAGAACACTGAAGCTTTCTTT. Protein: CASSLRTKNTEAFF.

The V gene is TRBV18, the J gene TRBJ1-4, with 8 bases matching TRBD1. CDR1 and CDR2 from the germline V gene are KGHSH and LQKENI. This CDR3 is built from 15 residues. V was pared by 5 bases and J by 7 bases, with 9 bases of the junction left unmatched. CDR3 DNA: TGTGCCAGCTCATCTTCTCAGGGGGCCGGTGAAAAACTGTTTTTT. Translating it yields CASSSSQGAGEKLFF.

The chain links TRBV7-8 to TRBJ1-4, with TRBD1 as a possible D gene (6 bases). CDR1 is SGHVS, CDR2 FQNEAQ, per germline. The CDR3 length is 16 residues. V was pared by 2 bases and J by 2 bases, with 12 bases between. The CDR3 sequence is CASSLSTGFTNEKLFF. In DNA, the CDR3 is TGTGCCAGCAGCTTATCTACAGGGTTTACTAATGAAAAACTGTTTTTT.

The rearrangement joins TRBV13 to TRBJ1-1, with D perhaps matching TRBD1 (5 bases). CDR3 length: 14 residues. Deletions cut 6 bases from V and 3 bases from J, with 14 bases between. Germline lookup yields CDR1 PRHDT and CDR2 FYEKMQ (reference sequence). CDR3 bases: TGTGCCAGCAGTTACGGCGGGGGAGACACTGAAGCTTTCTTT. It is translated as CASSYGGGDTEAFF.

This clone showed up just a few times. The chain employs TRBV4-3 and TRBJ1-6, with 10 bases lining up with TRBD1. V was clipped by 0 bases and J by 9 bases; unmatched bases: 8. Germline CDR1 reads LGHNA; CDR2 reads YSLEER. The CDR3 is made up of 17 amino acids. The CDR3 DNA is TGCGCCAGCAGCCAAGATTCCCACGACAGGGGGCTTTCACCCCTCCACTTT. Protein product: CASSQDSHDRGLSPLHF.

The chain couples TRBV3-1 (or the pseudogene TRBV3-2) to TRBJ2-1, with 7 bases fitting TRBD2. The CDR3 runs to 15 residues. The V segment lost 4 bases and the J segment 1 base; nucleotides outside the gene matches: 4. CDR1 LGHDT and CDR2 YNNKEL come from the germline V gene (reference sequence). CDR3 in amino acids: CASSRRGVSYNEQFF. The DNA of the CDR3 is TGTGCCAGCAGCCGCCGGGGGGTTTCCTACAATGAGCAGTTCTTC.

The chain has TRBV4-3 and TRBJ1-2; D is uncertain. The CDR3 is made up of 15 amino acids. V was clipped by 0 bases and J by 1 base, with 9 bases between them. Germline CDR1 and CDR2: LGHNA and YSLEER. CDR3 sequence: CASSQDSNSNYGYTF. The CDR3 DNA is TGCGCCAGCAGCCAAGATTCAAACAGTAACTATGGCTACACCTTC.

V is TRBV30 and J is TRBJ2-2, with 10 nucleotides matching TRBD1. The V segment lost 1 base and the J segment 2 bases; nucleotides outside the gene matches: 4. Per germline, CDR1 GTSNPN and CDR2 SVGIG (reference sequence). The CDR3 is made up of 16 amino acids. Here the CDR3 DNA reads TGTGCCTGGAGTGAGTGGACAGGGGGTAACACCGGGGAGCTGTTTTTT. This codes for CAWSEWTGGNTGELFF. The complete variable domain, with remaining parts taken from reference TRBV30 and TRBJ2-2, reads SQTIHQWPATLVQPVGSPLSLECTVEGTSNPNLYWYRQAAGRGLQLLFYSVGIGQISSEVPQNLSASRPQDRQFILSSKKLLLSDSGFYLCAWSEWTGGNTGELFFGEGSRLTVL.

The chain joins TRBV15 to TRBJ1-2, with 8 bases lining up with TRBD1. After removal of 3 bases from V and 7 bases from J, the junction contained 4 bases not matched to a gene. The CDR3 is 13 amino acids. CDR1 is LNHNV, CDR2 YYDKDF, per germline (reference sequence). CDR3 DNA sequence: TGTGCCACCAGCAGCCAGGGGGCGGGTGGCTACACCTTC. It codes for CATSSQGAGGYTF. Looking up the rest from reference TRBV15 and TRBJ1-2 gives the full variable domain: DAMVIQNPRYQVTQFGKPVTLSCSQTLNHNVMYWYQQKSSQAPKLLFHYYDKDFNNEADTPDNFQSRRPNTSFCFLDIRSPGLGDTAMYLCATSSQGAGGYTFGSGTRLTVV.

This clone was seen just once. CDR3 sequence: CATSIAGGNTGELFF. The CDR3 DNA follows: TGTGCCACCAGCATAGCGGGGGGAAATACCGGGGAGCTGTTTTTT. V usage is TRBV15 and J usage is TRBJ2-2, with 10 bases lining up with TRBD2. This CDR3 spans 15 amino acids. The germline V gene encodes CDR1 LNHNV and CDR2 YYDKDF (reference sequence). Trimming cost V 4 bases and J 5 bases; bases outside gene matches: 4.